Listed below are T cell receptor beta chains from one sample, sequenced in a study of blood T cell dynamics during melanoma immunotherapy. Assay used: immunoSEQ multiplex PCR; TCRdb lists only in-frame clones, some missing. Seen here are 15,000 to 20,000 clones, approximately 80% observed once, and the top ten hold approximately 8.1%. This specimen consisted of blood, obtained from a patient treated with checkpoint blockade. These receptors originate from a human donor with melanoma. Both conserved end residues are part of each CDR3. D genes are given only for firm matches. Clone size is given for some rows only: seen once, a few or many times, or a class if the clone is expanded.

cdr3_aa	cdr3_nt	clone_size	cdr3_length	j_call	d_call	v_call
CASVRGLRSQDTQYF	TGTGCTAGTGTCCGGGGACTTCGTTCACAAGATACGCAGTATTTT	NA	15	TRBJ2-3	NA	TRBV12-5
CASSSADTLNTGELFF	TGTGCCAGCAGCTCAGCGGACACTTTGAACACCGGGGAGCTGTTTTTT	NA	16	TRBJ2-2	NA	TRBV7-9
CASSETITGVYEQYF	TGTGCCAGCAGTGAAACAATTACAGGGGTCTACGAGCAGTACTTC	NA	15	TRBJ2-7	TRBD1	TRBV6-1
CASIETGGAGYGYTF	TGTGCCAGTATAGAGACAGGGGGCGCAGGCTATGGCTACACCTTC	NA	15	TRBJ1-2	TRBD1	TRBV19
CASSPSWSTGELFF	TGTGCCAGCAGCCCCAGCTGGTCCACCGGGGAGCTGTTTTTT	NA	14	TRBJ2-2	NA	TRBV6-5
CASSIGTAKNIQYF	TGTGCCAGTAGTATAGGGACAGCTAAAAACATTCAGTACTTC	few	14	TRBJ2-4	NA	TRBV19
CASTAGLAKNIQYF	TGTGCCAGCACTGCAGGGCTAGCCAAAAACATTCAGTACTTC	NA	14	TRBJ2-4	NA	TRBV11-2
CASSLRPRGPLHF	TGTGCCAGCAGCCTCAGGCCCCGGGGACCCCTCCACTTT	NA	13	TRBJ1-6	NA	TRBV14
CASSLGASDGTQYF	TGTGCCAGCAGCTTAGGGGCTAGTGATGGGACCCAGTACTTC	NA	14	TRBJ2-5	NA	TRBV7-6
CASSLILAETYNEQFF	TGTGCCAGCTCACTAATACTAGCGGAGACCTACAATGAGCAGTTCTTC	NA	16	TRBJ2-1	TRBD2	TRBV18
CASTPLGASYNEQFF	TGTGCCAGCACCCCGCTGGGGGCATCCTACAATGAGCAGTTCTTC	NA	15	TRBJ2-1	NA	TRBV6-5
CASSHRVGHEQYF	TGTGCCAGCAGTCACAGGGTTGGCCACGAGCAGTACTTC	NA	13	TRBJ2-7	NA	TRBV7-9
CASSQGRNQPQHF	TGCGCCAGCAGCCAAGGACGAAATCAGCCCCAGCATTTT	NA	13	TRBJ1-5	NA	TRBV4-3
CASSNGLYGYTF	TGTGCCAGTAGTAACGGCCTCTATGGCTACACCTTC	few	12	TRBJ1-2	NA	TRBV19
CASSKEVNTEAFF	TGTGCCAGCAGCAAGGAGGTGAACACTGAAGCTTTCTTT	NA	13	TRBJ1-1	NA	TRBV7-2
CASSHRRGENTEAFF	TGTGCCAGCAGCCACCGACGAGGGGAGAACACTGAAGCTTTCTTT	NA	15	TRBJ1-1	NA	TRBV11-1
CASSLDQHRKGDTQYF	TGTGCCAGCAGCTTAGATCAGCACAGGAAGGGGGATACGCAGTATTTT	NA	16	TRBJ2-3	NA	TRBV11-3
CASSLDPSGQYF	TGTGCCAGCAGCTTAGATCCTTCAGGGCAGTACTTC	NA	12	TRBJ2-5	NA	TRBV11-3
CASSMTPLSYEQYF	TGTGCCAGTAGTATGACACCTCTATCCTACGAGCAGTACTTC	NA	14	TRBJ2-7	NA	TRBV19
CASSFRDYEQYF	TGTGCCAGCAGTTTCCGGGACTACGAGCAGTACTTC	NA	12	TRBJ2-7	NA	TRBV25-1
CASSDHLNTEAFF	TGTGCCAGCAGCGACCACCTTAACACTGAAGCTTTCTTT	NA	13	TRBJ1-1	NA	TRBV7-3
CAWSPEPGRKGDF	TGTGCCTGGAGTCCAGAACCCGGGCGAAAGGGGGACTTT	NA	13	TRBJ1-1	NA	TRBV30
CASSQWGRGGGYTF	TGTGCCAGCAGCCAATGGGGCAGGGGTGGAGGCTACACCTTC	NA	14	TRBJ1-2	NA	TRBV4-2
CASSLLYEQYF	TGTGCCAGCAGCTTATTGTACGAGCAGTACTTC	NA	11	TRBJ2-7	NA	TRBV11-3
CASSDRWSGNTIYF	TGTGCCAGCAGTGACCGGTGGTCTGGAAACACCATATATTTT	once	14	TRBJ1-3	NA	TRBV25-1
CASSQGLAVYNEQFF	TGTGCCAGCAGCCAAGGACTAGCGGTTTACAATGAGCAGTTCTTC	NA	15	TRBJ2-1	TRBD2	TRBV14
CASSGTGGLKNEQFF	TGTGCCAGCAGTGGTACAGGGGGCCTTAAAAATGAGCAGTTCTTC	once	15	TRBJ2-1	TRBD1	TRBV28
CASRYAGTGSSNQPQHF	TGTGCCAGCAGATATGCCGGGACAGGGTCTAGCAATCAGCCCCAGCATTTT	NA	17	TRBJ1-5	TRBD1	TRBV2
CASRRPNSADYEQYF	TGTGCCAGCCGTCGGCCCAACTCAGCGGATTACGAGCAGTACTTC	NA	15	TRBJ2-7	NA	TRBV2
CATSRGRTISYEQYF	TGTGCCACCAGCAGAGGACGGACAATCTCCTACGAGCAGTACTTC	NA	15	TRBJ2-7	NA	TRBV15
CASSGIVNEQFF	TGTGCCAGCAGCGGGATTGTCAATGAGCAGTTCTTC	NA	12	TRBJ2-1	NA	TRBV7-6
CASSFGGNTGELFF	TGTGCTAGCAGCTTTGGTGGTAACACCGGGGAGCTGTTTTTT	NA	14	TRBJ2-2	NA	TRBV7-7
CASSLRGLGETQYF	TGTGCCAGCAGCTTAAGGGGGCTGGGAGAGACCCAGTACTTC	NA	14	TRBJ2-5	TRBD1	TRBV7-8
CASGLVEDRNTQYF	TGTGCTAGTGGTTTGGTGGAGGACAGGAATACGCAGTATTTT	NA	14	TRBJ2-3	TRBD1	TRBV12-5
CSVEVGTRITYEQYF	TGCAGCGTTGAAGTAGGGACACGGATTACCTACGAGCAGTACTTC	few	15	TRBJ2-7	NA	TRBV29-1
CASSSTGYEQYF	TGTGCCAGCAGTTCGACGGGCTACGAGCAGTACTTC	NA	12	TRBJ2-7	NA	TRBV6-5
CASSRGAGGPYNEQFF	TGCGCCAGCAGCCGCGGGGCGGGAGGGCCCTACAATGAGCAGTTCTTC	NA	16	TRBJ2-1	TRBD2	TRBV4-1
CASSPGGASYEQYF	TGTGCCAGCAGCCCCGGGGGGGCCAGTTACGAGCAGTACTTC	NA	14	TRBJ2-7	TRBD2	TRBV11-3
CASSSQGGTSSYEQYF	TGTGCCAGCAGCTCCCAAGGGGGGACGAGCTCCTACGAGCAGTACTTC	NA	16	TRBJ2-7	NA	TRBV7-6
CASSPSRRRETQYF	TGTGCCAGCAGTCCCAGCAGGAGAAGGGAGACCCAGTACTTC	NA	14	TRBJ2-5	NA	TRBV28
CASSLGGGTQETQYF	TGTGCCAGCAGCTTGGGTGGCGGGACCCAAGAGACCCAGTACTTC	NA	15	TRBJ2-5	NA	TRBV5-5
CASSSGTSSYEQYF	TGTGCCAGTAGTTCAGGGACAAGCTCCTACGAGCAGTACTTC	NA	14	TRBJ2-7	NA	TRBV19
CASSQVQATGASSGNTIYF	TGCGCCAGCAGCCAAGTGCAGGCAACAGGGGCCTCCTCTGGAAACACCATATATTTT	NA	19	TRBJ1-3	TRBD1	TRBV4-1
CASSKEGTGGAKNIQYF	TGTGCCAGCAGCAAAGAGGGTACAGGGGGTGCCAAAAACATTCAGTACTTC	NA	17	TRBJ2-4	NA	TRBV21-1
CASSGGRTSGSTDTQYF	TGTGCCAGCAGCGGAGGAAGGACTAGCGGGAGCACAGATACGCAGTATTTT	NA	17	TRBJ2-3	TRBD2	TRBV5-4
CASSLLSRGQGNYEQYF	TGTGCCAGCAGCTTACTAAGTAGGGGACAGGGTAACTACGAGCAGTACTTC	once	17	TRBJ2-7	TRBD1	TRBV11-1
CASSKGVGGRRAFF	TGTGCCAGCAGCAAAGGGGTCGGGGGGCGCAGGGCTTTCTTT	NA	14	TRBJ1-1	NA	TRBV21-1
CASSVEQGASFYEQYF	TGTGCCAGTAGTGTAGAACAGGGGGCCTCGTTCTACGAGCAGTACTTC	NA	16	TRBJ2-7	TRBD1	TRBV19
CASSLAKREDEQFF	TGCGCCAGCAGCTTGGCGAAGCGGGAGGATGAGCAGTTCTTC	few	14	TRBJ2-1	TRBD2	TRBV5-1
CASSLDGKYEQYF	TGCGCCAGCAGCTTGGACGGGAAATACGAGCAGTACTTC	NA	13	TRBJ2-7	NA	TRBV5-1
CASSQLAGTTNNEQFF	TGCGCCAGCAGCCAACTGGCCGGGACAACGAACAATGAGCAGTTCTTC	NA	16	TRBJ2-1	NA	TRBV4-3
CASSQVRSEPTNEKLFF	TGTGCCAGCAGCCAAGTAAGGAGCGAACCAACTAATGAAAAACTGTTTTTT	NA	17	TRBJ1-4	NA	TRBV4-2
CASMVGTSSYEQYF	TGTGCCAGCATGGTCGGGACTTCCTCCTACGAGCAGTACTTC	NA	14	TRBJ2-7	NA	TRBV27
CATQLGTQETQYF	TGTGCCACTCAACTAGGGACCCAAGAGACCCAGTACTTC	NA	13	TRBJ2-5	NA	TRBV15
CASSPRGTSGTNTGELFF	TGTGCCAGCAGCCCCCGGGGGACTAGCGGAACGAACACCGGGGAGCTGTTTTTT	once	18	TRBJ2-2	TRBD2	TRBV7-2